This TCR beta chain was retrieved from a study of a mutant IDH1 vaccine in newly diagnosed glioma. Only in-frame clones appear in the TCRdb table, and some are missing; sequencing was by immunoSEQ multiplex PCR. The repertoire includes tens of thousands of clones, around 87% of them detected once, and 1.3% to 1.5% sits in the top ten. Germline assignment: CDR1 ENHRY and CDR2 SYGVKD. Trimming shortened V by 0 bases and J by 1 base, and 6 bases separated the two germline ends. This CDR3 contains 14 residues. On this clone itself: Its target is not known.

This sample's time point: week 23, last vaccination. Each dose of the vaccine consisted of 300 ug of mutant IDH1 20-mer peptide, with topical imiquimod. Sequenced here: PBMCs, sampled from a glioma patient whose treatment included an IDH1 peptide vaccine. The sequence was collected from a man in his forties with glioma. The chain links TRBV10-3 to TRBJ2-5, with unresolved D. CDR3 loop: CAISESRLQETQYF. CDR3 nucleotides: TGTGCCATCAGTGAGTCGCGACTCCAAGAGACCCAGTACTTC.